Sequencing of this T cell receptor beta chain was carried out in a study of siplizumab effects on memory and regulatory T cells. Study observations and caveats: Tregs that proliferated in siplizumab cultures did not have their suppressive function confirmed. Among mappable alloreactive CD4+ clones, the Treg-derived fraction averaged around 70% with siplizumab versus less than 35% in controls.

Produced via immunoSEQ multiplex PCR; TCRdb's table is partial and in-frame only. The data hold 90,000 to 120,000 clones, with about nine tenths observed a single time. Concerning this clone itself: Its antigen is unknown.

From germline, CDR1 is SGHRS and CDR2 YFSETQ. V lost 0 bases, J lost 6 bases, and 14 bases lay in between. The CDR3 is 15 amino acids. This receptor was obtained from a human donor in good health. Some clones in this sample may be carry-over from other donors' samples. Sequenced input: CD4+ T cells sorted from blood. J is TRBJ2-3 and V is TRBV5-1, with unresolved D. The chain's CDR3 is CASSLAGSPPDTQYF. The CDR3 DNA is TGCGCCAGCAGCTTGGCCGGATCTCCCCCTGATACGCAGTATTTT.